This is a list of T cell receptor beta chains from one sample in a study of Graves' ophthalmopathy and Graves' hyperthyroidism. TCRdb fed the multiplex PCR reads into MiXCR, producing one record per CDR3 protein. The sample contains about 400,000 distinct CDR3 sequences, roughly 20% of which appear only once. The sequencing sample was made of peripheral blood. These receptor sequences come from a woman aged 18-29 years with stable Graves' hyperthyroidism. Each CDR3 is given with its conserved first and last residue. A D gene is named only where the DNA matches it firmly. A clone size is listed for some rows: how often the clone was seen (once, few, many), or a class if it is expanded.

clone_size j_call d_call v_call cdr3_nt cdr3_aa
many TRBJ2-4 TRBD2 TRBV6-2/TRBV6-3 TGTGCCAGCAGCCCCTGGGGTAGCGGGATAGCCAAAAACATTCAGTACTTC CASSPWGSGIAKNIQYF
NA TRBJ2-6 NA TRBV6-1 TGTGCCAGCAGTCCGTATAGGTCTTCTGGGGCCAACGTCCTGACTTTC CASSPYRSSGANVLTF
NA TRBJ1-5 NA TRBV28 TGTGCCAGCAGTTTCGGGGGGCTTCACCCCCAGCATTTT CASSFGGLHPQHF
many TRBJ2-2 NA TRBV7-2 TGTGCCAGCAGCTTAGCACTTATGAACACCGGGGAGCTGTTTTTT CASSLALMNTGELFF
NA TRBJ1-5 TRBD1 TRBV6-5 TGTGCCAGCAGTTCGAGGGGACAGATCAATCAGCCCCAGCATTTT CASSSRGQINQPQHF
many TRBJ2-6 NA TRBV2 TGTGCCAGCAGTGAAGCGGAGGGCGGGGCCAACGTCCTGACTTTC CASSEAEGGANVLTF
many TRBJ1-1 NA TRBV12-3/TRBV12-4 TGTGCCAGCAGTTTAAGAAGGGGTGGTGAGACTGAAGCTTTCTTT CASSLRRGGETEAFF
few TRBJ1-1 NA TRBV30 TGTGCCTGGAGTGTGAGGGCCGACACTGAAGCTTTCTTT CAWSVRADTEAFF
NA TRBJ2-5 NA TRBV4-1 TGCGCCAGCAGCCAAGAGGGCTGGGGGGTTAGCGAAGAACAAGAGACCCAGTACTTC CASSQEGWGVSEEQETQYF
many TRBJ2-7 TRBD1 TRBV11-2 TGTGCCAGCAGCTTAGAACGCCAGGGGGATTTACAATCTGTTTTAGGGTCCTACGAGCAGTACTTC CASSLERQGDLQSVLGSYEQYF
many TRBJ1-1 TRBD1 TRBV5-8 TGTGCCAGCAGCTTGTCAGGGGGCACTGAAGCTTTCTTT CASSLSGGTEAFF
NA TRBJ2-2 NA TRBV6-1 TGTGCCAGCAGAATAGAATCCCCCGGGGAGCTGTTTTTT CASRIESPGELFF
NA TRBJ2-5 TRBD1 TRBV25-1 TGTGCCAGCAGTGATCGGACAGGGGGGAAAGAGACCCAGTACTTC CASSDRTGGKETQYF
many TRBJ1-6 NA TRBV11-2 TGTGCCAGCAGCTTTTCGGGGTCTAATTCACCCCTCCACTTT CASSFSGSNSPLHF
many TRBJ1-2 TRBD1 TRBV6-1 TGTGCCAGCAAGATAGGACAGGGGGTTCACTATGGCTACACCTTC CASKIGQGVHYGYTF
NA TRBJ2-5 NA TRBV7-9 TGTGCCAGCAGCTCCAGGGGTCACCCAGTAGAGACCCAGTACTTC CASSSRGHPVETQYF
many TRBJ1-1 NA TRBV10-3 TGTGCCATCACCCCCTCATCAATTGGGGACACTGAAGCTTTCTTT CAITPSSIGDTEAFF
many TRBJ2-7 TRBD2 TRBV11-2 TGTGCCAGCAGCCCACCAGCGGGACCCTACGAGCAGTACTTC CASSPPAGPYEQYF
many TRBJ2-2 NA TRBV10-3 TGTGCCACCCGACACCGAGGCGGGGAGCTGTTTTTT CATRHRGGELFF
many TRBJ2-5 NA TRBV6-1 TGTGCCAGCAGCCTAATGTACCAAGAGACCCAGTACTTC CASSLMYQETQYF
many TRBJ2-7 NA TRBV10-3 TGTGCCACACAGGGCGGGTACGAGCAGTACTTC CATQGGYEQYF
many TRBJ2-7 NA TRBV19 TGTGCCAGTAGTATGGGACTCCCCTACGAGCAGTACTTC CASSMGLPYEQYF
once TRBJ2-7 TRBD1 TRBV12-3/TRBV12-4 TGTGCCAGCAGCTACGGCCGGGACAGGGGCTATGAGCAGTACTTC CASSYGRDRGYEQYF
many TRBJ2-4 TRBD1 TRBV11-3 TGTGCCAGCAGCTCGGGACAGGTACTTGGCAAAAACATTAAGTACTTC CASSSGQVLGKNIKYF